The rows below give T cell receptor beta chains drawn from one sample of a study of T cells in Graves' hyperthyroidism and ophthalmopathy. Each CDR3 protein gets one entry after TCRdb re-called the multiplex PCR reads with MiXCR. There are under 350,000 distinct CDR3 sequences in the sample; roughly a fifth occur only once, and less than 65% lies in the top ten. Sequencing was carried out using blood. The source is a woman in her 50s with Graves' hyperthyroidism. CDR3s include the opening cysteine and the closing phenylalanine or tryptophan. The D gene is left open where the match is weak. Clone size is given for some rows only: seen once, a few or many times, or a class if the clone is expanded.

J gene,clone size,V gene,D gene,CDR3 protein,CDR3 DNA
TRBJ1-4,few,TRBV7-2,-,CASSSPRRETNEKLFF,TGTGCCAGCAGCTCCCCACGCAGGGAAACTAATGAAAAACTGTTTTTT
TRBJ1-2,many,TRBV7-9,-,CASSTSGRANYGYTF,TGTGCCAGCAGCACCTCGGGCAGGGCCAACTATGGCTACACCTTC
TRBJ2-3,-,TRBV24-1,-,CATSDPGTDTQYF,TGTGCCACCAGTGATCCCGGCACAGATACGCAGTATTTT
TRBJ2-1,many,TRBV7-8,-,CASSLPGGSGVNHEQFF,TGTGCCAGCAGCTTACCAGGGGGTAGCGGGGTCAATCATGAGCAGTTCTTC
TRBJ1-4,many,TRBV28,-,CASGVPGGVSFNEKLFF,TGTGCCAGCGGAGTACCGGGGGGCGTTTCCTTCAATGAAAAACTGTTTTTT
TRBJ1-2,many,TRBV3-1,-,CASSQGFGAGNGYTF,TGTGCCAGCAGCCAAGGATTCGGGGCAGGGAATGGCTACACCTTC
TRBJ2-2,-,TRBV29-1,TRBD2,CSARGVTGELFF,TGCAGCGCCCGGGGGGTTACCGGGGAGCTGTTTTTT
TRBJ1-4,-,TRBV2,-,CASRTPGLGGEKLFF,TGTGCCAGCAGAACACCGGGGCTGGGAGGTGAAAAACTGTTTTTT
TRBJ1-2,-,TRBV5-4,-,CASSRDQGYGYTF,TGTGCCAGCAGTCGGGATCAGGGTTATGGCTACACCTTC
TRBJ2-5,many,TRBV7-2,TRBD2,CASTNGGARETQYF,TGTGCCAGCACCAACGGGGGGGCGCGAGAGACCCAGTACTTC
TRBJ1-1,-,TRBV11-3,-,CASTSRGNTEAFF,TGTGCCAGCACCTCTAGGGGGAACACTGAAGCTTTCTTT
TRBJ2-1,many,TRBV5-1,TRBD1,CASSFPGQKQFF,TGCGCCAGCAGCTTTCCGGGACAGAAGCAGTTCTTC
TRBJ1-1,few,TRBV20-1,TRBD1,CSAALGQVNTEAFF,TGCAGTGCCGCCCTGGGACAGGTGAACACTGAAGCTTTCTTT
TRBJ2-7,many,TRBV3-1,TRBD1,CASSPTRTGEQYF,TGTGCCAGCAGCCCTACTAGGACAGGCGAGCAGTACTTC
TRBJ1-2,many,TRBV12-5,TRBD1,CASGGTVYGYTF,TGTGCTAGTGGGGGGACAGTCTATGGCTACACCTTC
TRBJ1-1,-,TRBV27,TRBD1,CASSLSMTGVLNTEAFF,TGTGCCAGCAGTTTATCGATGACAGGGGTGTTGAACACTGAAGCTTTCTTT
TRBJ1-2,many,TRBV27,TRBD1,CASRGQLDYGYTF,TGTGCCAGCAGGGGACAGTTAGACTATGGCTACACCTTC
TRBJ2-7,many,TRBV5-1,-,CASSLEWGPDEQYF,TGCGCCAGCAGCTTGGAGTGGGGACCGGACGAGCAGTACTTC
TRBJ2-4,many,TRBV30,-,CAWRQDRSIGFLAKNIQYF,TGTGCCTGGAGGCAAGATCGTAGCATCGGGTTCCTAGCCAAAAACATTCAGTACTTC
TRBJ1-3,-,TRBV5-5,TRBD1,CASSYGDRGGGNTIYF,TGTGCCAGCAGCTATGGAGACAGGGGAGGAGGAAACACCATATATTTT
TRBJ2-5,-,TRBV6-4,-,CASSAGPLGQYF,TGTGCCAGCAGCGCCGGGCCTCTGGGCCAGTACTTC
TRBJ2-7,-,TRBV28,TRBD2,CASRLGLAGYYEQYF,TGTGCCAGCAGGCTCGGACTAGCGGGATACTACGAGCAGTACTTC
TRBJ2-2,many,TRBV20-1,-,CSARGGGGSTGELFF,TGCAGTGCTAGAGGGGGGGGCGGGAGCACCGGGGAGCTGTTTTTT
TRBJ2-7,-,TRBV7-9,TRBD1,CASSLGGTGGQYEQYF,TGTGCCAGCAGCTTAGGTGGGACAGGGGGCCAGTACGAGCAGTACTTC
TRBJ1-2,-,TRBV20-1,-,CSARDNGLQHGGYTF,TGCAGTGCTAGAGATAATGGCCTTCAACACGGGGGCTACACCTTC
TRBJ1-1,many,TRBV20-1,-,CSALSGVTEAFF,TGCAGTGCCCTATCGGGGGTTACTGAAGCTTTCTTT
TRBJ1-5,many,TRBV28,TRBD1,CASSRDRGHQPQHF,TGTGCCAGCAGCCGGGACAGGGGGCATCAGCCCCAGCATTTT
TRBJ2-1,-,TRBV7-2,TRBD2,CASSLGASGGAGEQFF,TGTGCCAGCAGCTTAGGGGCTAGCGGGGGGGCGGGCGAGCAGTTCTTC
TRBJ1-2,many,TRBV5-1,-,CASSPGGQGANYGYTF,TGCGCCAGCAGCCCCGGGGGGCAGGGAGCTAACTATGGCTACACCTTC
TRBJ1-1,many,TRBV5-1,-,CASSLAGRANTEAFF,TGCGCCAGCAGCTTGGCCGGGAGGGCGAACACTGAAGCTTTCTTT
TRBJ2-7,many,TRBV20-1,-,CSARSIPKGEQYF,TGCAGTGCTAGGTCTATACCAAAGGGCGAGCAGTACTTC
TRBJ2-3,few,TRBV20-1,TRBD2,CSARTSQYTQYF,TGCAGTGCCCGGACTAGCCAATATACGCAGTATTTT
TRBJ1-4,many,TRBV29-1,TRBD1,CSFRTGAEKLFF,TGCAGCTTCAGGACAGGGGCTGAAAAACTGTTTTTT
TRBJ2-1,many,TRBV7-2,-,CASSPHGRNEQFF,TGTGCCAGCAGCCCCCATGGGCGGAATGAGCAGTTCTTC
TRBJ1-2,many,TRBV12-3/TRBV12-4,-,CASSNRDGKVYGYTF,TGTGCCAGCAGTAACCGGGACGGCAAAGTCTATGGCTACACCTTC
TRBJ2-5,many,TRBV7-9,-,CASSLDQGGRETQYF,TGTGCCAGCAGCCTCGACCAGGGGGGAAGGGAGACCCAGTACTTC
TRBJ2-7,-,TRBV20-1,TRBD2,CSASRRGRGRTHEQYF,TGCAGTGCTAGCCGACGGGGGCGCGGGAGGACCCACGAGCAGTACTTC
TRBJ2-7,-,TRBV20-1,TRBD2,CSAIRSSGNHEQYF,TGCAGTGCTATCAGGTCTAGCGGGAACCACGAGCAGTACTTC
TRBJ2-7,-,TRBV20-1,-,CSARFPDSYEQYF,TGCAGTGCTAGGTTCCCGGACTCCTACGAGCAGTACTTC
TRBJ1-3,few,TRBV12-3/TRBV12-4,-,CASQDFSGNTIYF,TGTGCCAGCCAGGATTTCTCTGGAAACACCATATATTTT
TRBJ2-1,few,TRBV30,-,CAWSVGSGEQFF,TGTGCCTGGAGTGTAGGTTCGGGTGAGCAGTTCTTC
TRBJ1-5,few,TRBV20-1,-,CSARIGDQPQHF,TGCAGTGCTAGGATTGGGGATCAGCCCCAGCATTTT
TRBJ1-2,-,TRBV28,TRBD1,CASSQGPTGIYGYTF,TGTGCCAGCAGTCAGGGGCCGACAGGGATCTATGGCTACACCTTC
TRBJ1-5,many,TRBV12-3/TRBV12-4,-,CASSRGSGQPQHF,TGTGCCAGCAGTAGGGGGTCGGGACAGCCCCAGCATTTT
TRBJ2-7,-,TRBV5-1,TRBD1,CASSFVQGQSYEQYF,TGCGCCAGCAGCTTTGTTCAGGGACAGTCCTACGAGCAGTACTTC
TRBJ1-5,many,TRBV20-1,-,CSASLQGGGQPQHF,TGCAGTGCTAGTCTCCAGGGCGGCGGTCAGCCCCAGCATTTT
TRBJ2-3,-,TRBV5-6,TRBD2,CASSSLAGGRNTQYF,TGTGCCAGCAGCTCTTTAGCGGGGGGGAGAAATACGCAGTATTTT
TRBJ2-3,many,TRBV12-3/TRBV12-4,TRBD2,CASSTGTSGRARTDTQYF,TGTGCCAGCAGTACCGGGACTAGCGGGAGGGCCCGCACAGATACGCAGTATTTT
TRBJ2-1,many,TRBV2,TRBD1,CAIDVGTGRGNEQFF,TGTGCCATCGACGTCGGGACAGGGCGAGGCAATGAGCAGTTCTTC
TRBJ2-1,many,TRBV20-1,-,CSATDREGYNEQFF,TGCAGTGCAACGGACAGGGAGGGATACAATGAGCAGTTCTTC
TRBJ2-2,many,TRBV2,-,CASSEIVGGPNTGELFF,TGTGCCAGCAGTGAGATTGTCGGGGGCCCGAACACCGGGGAGCTGTTTTTT
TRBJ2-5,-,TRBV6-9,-,CASSYRSGRQTQYF,TGTGCCAGCAGTTACCGATCAGGGAGGCAGACCCAGTACTTC
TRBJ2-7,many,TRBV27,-,CASSLVGGVGVYEQYF,TGTGCCAGCAGTTTAGTTGGAGGGGTAGGTGTGTACGAGCAGTACTTC